This T cell receptor (beta chain) was observed in a study of identical twins. General observations from the study: The presence of invariant MAIT and iNKT cells could partly confound analyses of zero-insertion sequences. Out-of-frame alpha sequences that twins shared showed excess low generation probability.

Details on this clonotype: Its target is not known.

Using its own MiXCR run on the 5' RACE reads, TCRdb lists one record per CDR3 protein. The data contain over 600,000 distinct CDR3 sequences, less than 25% of them singletons. Healthy Caucasians alone served as donors. The J segment lost 3 bases and the V segment lost 6 bases, leaving 8 bases of the junction unmatched. Germline V CDR1 and CDR2: DFQATT, SNEGSKA (reference sequence). This CDR3 has 14 amino acids. The sample also formed part of further work on T cells expressing NK-cell markers. As that report states: For four donors, these clonotypes were likewise the leading ones in the CD3+CD56-NKG2C+ fraction.

The sequencing sample was made of PBMCs. This chain joins TRBV20-1 and TRBJ2-3, with 8 bases lining up with TRBD1. The TCR originated in a young woman in good health. This CDR3 is CSAPRTGRTDTQYF. The CDR3 nucleotides read TGCAGTGCCCCCCGGACAGGGAGGACAGATACGCAGTATTTT.